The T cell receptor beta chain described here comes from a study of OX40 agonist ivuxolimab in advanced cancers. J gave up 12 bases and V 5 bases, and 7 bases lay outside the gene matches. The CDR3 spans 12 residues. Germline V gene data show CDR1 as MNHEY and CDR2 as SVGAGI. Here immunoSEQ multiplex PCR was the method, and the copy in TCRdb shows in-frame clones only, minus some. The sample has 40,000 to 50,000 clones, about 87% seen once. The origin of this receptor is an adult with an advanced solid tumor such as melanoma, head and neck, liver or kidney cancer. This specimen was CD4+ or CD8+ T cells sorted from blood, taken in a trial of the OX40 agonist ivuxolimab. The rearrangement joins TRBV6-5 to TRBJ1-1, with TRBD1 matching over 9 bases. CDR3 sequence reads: CASSPGQGRTFF. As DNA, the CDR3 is TGTGCCAGCAGTCCCGGACAGGGGAGGACTTTCTTT.